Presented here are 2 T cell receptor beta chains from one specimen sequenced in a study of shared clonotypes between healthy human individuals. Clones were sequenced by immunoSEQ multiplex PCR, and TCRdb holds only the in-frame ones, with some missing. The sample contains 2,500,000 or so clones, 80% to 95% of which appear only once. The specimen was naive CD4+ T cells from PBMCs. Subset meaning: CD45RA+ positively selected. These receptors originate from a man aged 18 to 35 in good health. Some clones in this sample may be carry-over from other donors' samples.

CDR3 in amino acids: CATSRDRARNTGELFF. Here the CDR3 DNA reads TGTGCCACCAGCAGAGATCGGGCCAGGAACACCGGGGAGCTGTTTTTT. The chain uses TRBV15 and TRBJ2-2; D remains ambiguous. The germline V gene encodes CDR1 LNHNV and CDR2 YYDKDF (reference sequence). The CDR3 consists of 16 residues. The germline V and J ends were trimmed by 0 bases and 1 base, with 9 bases remaining between them.

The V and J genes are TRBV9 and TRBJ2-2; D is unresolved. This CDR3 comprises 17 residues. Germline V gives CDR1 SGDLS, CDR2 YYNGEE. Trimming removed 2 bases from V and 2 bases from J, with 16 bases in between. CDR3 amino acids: CASSVLSSATNTGELFF. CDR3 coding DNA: TGTGCCAGCAGCGTTCTTAGCTCAGCAACCAACACCGGGGAGCTGTTTTTT.